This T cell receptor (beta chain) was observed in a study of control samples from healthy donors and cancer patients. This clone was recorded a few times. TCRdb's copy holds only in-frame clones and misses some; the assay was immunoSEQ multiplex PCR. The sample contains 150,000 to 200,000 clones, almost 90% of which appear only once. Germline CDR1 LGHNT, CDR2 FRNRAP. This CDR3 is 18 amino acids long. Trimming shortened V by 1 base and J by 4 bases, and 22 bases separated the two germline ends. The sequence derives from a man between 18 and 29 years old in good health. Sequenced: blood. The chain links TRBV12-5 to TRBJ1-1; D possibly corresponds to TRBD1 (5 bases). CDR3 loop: CASGLALIPGRTLTEAFF. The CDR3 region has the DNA TGTGCTAGTGGTTTGGCCTTGATTCCGGGACGGACTCTCACTGAAGCTTTCTTT. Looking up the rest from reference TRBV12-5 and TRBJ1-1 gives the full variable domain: DARVTQTPRHKVTEMGQEVTMRCQPILGHNTVFWYRQTMMQGLELLAYFRNRAPLDDSGMPKDRFSAEMPDATLATLKIQPSEPRDSAVYFCASGLALIPGRTLTEAFFGQGTRLTVV.